This T cell receptor beta chain was documented in a study of beta chain features in type 1 diabetes. This clone was counted between two and nine times. The antigen is not known. Expressed TCRB transcripts were sequenced because the entire RNA isolate underwent reverse transcription. Method: immunoSEQ multiplex PCR; TCRdb's copy keeps in-frame clones and lacks some. Here the sample spans 300,000 to 400,000 clones, about a tenth being singletons. Points from the study as a whole: At VDJ recombination sites, type 1 diabetes patients had fewer insertions and more deleted nucleotides. Shortening that was moderate but significant affected the TCRB CDR3s of Type 1 diabetes patients in all four CD4+ subsets.

Trimming removed 5 bases from V and 1 base from J, with 8 bases in between. This CDR3 contains 13 residues. The germline V gene has CDR1 SEHNR and CDR2 FQNEAQ (reference sequence). The source of this sequence is a man aged 30-40 years with type 1 diabetes. This chain joins TRBV7-9 and TRBJ2-5; D gene ambiguous. Sequencing used central memory CD4+ T cells from blood. In nucleotides, the CDR3 is TGTGCCAGCAGCCCCACAACCCAAGAGACCCAGTACTTC. Its translation: CASSPTTQETQYF.